This T cell receptor (beta chain) appears in the sequencing data of a study of early T cells in non-severe SARS-CoV-2 infection. Study information: The sequenced material was bulk RNA from unsorted whole blood, and its chains were unpaired.

This clonotype was detected many times. Attached unique molecular identifiers marked individual cDNA molecules. One entry per CDR3 protein, called by TCRdb with MiXCR from the 5' RACE reads. The top ten hold about 4.5% of the sample, which has tens of thousands of distinct CDR3 sequences, 10% to 15% seen once. The V end lost 8 bases, the J end lost 2 bases, and 10 bases lay between the germline ends. Germline V lookup: CDR1 MDHEN, CDR2 SYDVKM. CDR3 length: 12 amino acids. This receptor was identified in an adult who was a healthcare worker with PCR-confirmed SARS-CoV-2 infection or an uninfected control (not recorded which). Specimen: whole blood. The V call is TRBV28, the J call TRBJ2-7; a possible D gene is TRBD2 (6 bases). CDR3 sequence: CASGSGAYEQYF. The CDR3 region has the DNA TGTGCCAGCGGGTCGGGAGCCTACGAGCAGTACTTC. Using reference TRBV28 and TRBJ2-7 for the parts outside the CDR3, the full variable domain is DVKVTQSSRYLVKRTGEKVFLECVQDMDHENMFWYRQDPGLGLRLIYFSYDVKMKEKGDIPEGYSVSREKKERFSLILESASTNQTSMYLCASGSGAYEQYFGPGTRLTVT.